Presented here are 3 T cell receptor beta chains from one specimen sequenced in a study of beta chain features in type 1 diabetes. Since all of the isolated RNA was reverse transcribed, expressed TCRB transcripts were what got sequenced. The data were produced by immunoSEQ multiplex PCR, yet TCRdb's version contains in-frame clones alone and is incomplete. The sample contains a few hundred thousand clones, roughly a tenth of which appear only once. The source material was central memory CD4+ T cells from blood. Receptor source: a young man in good health.

This clone came up a few times. The rearrangement uses TRBV6-6 and TRBJ2-3; TRBD2 matches at 12 bases. Germline V gene data show CDR1 as MNHNY and CDR2 as SVGAGI (reference sequence). This CDR3 is built from 15 residues. Trimming cost V 10 bases and J 5 bases; bases outside gene matches: 10. The CDR3 DNA reads as TGTGCCATCAGCCAGAGACTAGCGGGAGTAGATACGCAGTATTTT. This encodes CAISQRLAGVDTQYF.

This sequence joins TRBV9 and TRBJ2-3, with 7 bases identical to TRBD2. The junction had 18 bases not matched to a gene; V was cut back by 4 bases and J by 4 bases. From germline, CDR1 is SGDLS and CDR2 YYNGEE. The CDR3 covers 18 residues. Here the CDR3 reads CASSRRREGGLGADTQYF. For the CDR3, the DNA is TGTGCCAGCAGCCGGCGGAGAGAGGGAGGGCTCGGGGCAGATACGCAGTATTTT.

The chain is built from TRBV18 and TRBJ2-3; perhaps TRBD2 as D (5 bases). V was trimmed by 5 bases and J by 4 bases, leaving 16 bases between them. This CDR3 comprises 15 residues. Germline CDR1 KGHSH, CDR2 LQKENI. The CDR3 sequence is CASSSLGSMADTQYF. The DNA of the CDR3 is TGTGCCAGCTCATCCTTGGGGAGTATGGCAGATACGCAGTATTTT.